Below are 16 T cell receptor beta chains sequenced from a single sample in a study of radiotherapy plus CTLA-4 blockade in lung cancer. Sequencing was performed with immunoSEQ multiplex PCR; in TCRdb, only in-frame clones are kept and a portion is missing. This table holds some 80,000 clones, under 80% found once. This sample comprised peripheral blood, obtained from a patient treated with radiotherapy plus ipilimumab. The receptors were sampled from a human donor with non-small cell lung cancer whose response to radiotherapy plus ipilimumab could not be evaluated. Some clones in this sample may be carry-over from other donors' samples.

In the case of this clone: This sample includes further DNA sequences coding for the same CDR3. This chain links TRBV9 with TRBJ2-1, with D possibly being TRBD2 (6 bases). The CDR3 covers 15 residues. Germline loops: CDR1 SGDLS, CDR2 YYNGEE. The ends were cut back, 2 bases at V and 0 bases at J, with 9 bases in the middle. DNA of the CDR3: TGTGCCAGCAGCGTCGGGGGTGGCTCCTACAATGAGCAGTTCTTC. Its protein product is CASSVGGGSYNEQFF.

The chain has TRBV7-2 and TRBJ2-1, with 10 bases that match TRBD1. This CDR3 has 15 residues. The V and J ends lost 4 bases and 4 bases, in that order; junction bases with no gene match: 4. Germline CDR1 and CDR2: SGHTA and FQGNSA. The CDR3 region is CASSSGQGEYNEQFF. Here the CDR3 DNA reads TGTGCCAGCAGCTCCGGACAGGGGGAATACAATGAGCAGTTCTTC.

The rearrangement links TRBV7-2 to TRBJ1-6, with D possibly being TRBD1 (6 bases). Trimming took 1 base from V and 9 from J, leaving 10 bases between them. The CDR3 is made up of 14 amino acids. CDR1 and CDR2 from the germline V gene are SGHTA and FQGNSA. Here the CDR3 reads CASSLDRDSSPLHF. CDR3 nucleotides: TGTGCCAGCAGCTTAGACAGGGATAGTTCACCCCTCCACTTT.

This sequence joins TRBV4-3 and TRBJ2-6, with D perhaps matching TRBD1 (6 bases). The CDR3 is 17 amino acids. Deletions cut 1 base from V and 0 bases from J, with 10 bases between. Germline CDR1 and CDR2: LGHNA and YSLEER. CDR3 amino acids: CASSQVGQSSGANVLTF. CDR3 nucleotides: TGCGCCAGCAGCCAAGTGGGACAAAGCTCTGGGGCCAACGTCCTGACTTTC.

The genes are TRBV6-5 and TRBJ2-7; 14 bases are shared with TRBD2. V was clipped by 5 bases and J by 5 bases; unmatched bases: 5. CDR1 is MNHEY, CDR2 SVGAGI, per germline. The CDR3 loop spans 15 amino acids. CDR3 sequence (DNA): TGTGCCAGCAGTCCGACTAGCGGGGGGGCCAACGAGCAGTACTTC. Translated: CASSPTSGGANEQYF.

CDR3 sequence reads: CASSYGGRDGYTF. In nucleotides, the CDR3 is TGTGCCAGCAGTTACGGGGGCAGGGATGGCTACACCTTC. The chain employs TRBV6-5 and TRBJ1-2; a weak D match, TRBD1 (6 bases). V gave up 2 bases and J gave up 6 bases, with 10 bases separating them. This CDR3 comprises 13 residues. Germline CDR1 and CDR2: MNHEY and SVGAGI.

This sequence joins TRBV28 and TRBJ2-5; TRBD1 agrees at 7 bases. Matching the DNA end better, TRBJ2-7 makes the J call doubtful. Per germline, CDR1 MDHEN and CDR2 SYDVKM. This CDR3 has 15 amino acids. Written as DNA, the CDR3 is TGTGCCAGCAGTCCAACCGACAGGGTCTCCTACGAGCAGTACTTC. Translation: CASSPTDRVSYEQYF.

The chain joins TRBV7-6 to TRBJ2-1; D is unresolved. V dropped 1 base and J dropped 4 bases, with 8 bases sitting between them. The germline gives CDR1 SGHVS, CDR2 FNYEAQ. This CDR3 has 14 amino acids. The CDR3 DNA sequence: TGTGCCAGCAGCTTAGAAGGCGGTTACAATGAGCAGTTCTTC. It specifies CASSLEGGYNEQFF.

This CDR3 is CASSPQQGAGTGELFF. DNA of the CDR3: TGCGCCAGCAGCCCCCAACAGGGGGCCGGGACCGGGGAGCTGTTTTTT. The chain joins TRBV4-1 to TRBJ2-2; TRBD1 matches 9 bases. Germline lookup yields CDR1 MGHRA and CDR2 YSYEKL. The ends lost 4 bases at V and 5 bases at J; junction bases unmatched: 8. The CDR3 totals 16 residues.

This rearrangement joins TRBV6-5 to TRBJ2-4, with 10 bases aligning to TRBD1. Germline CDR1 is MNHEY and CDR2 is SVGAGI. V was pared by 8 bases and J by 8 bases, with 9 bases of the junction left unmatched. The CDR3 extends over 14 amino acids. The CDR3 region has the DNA TGTGCCAGCTCCCCCGACGGACAGGGGGACATTCAGTACTTC. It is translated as CASSPDGQGDIQYF.

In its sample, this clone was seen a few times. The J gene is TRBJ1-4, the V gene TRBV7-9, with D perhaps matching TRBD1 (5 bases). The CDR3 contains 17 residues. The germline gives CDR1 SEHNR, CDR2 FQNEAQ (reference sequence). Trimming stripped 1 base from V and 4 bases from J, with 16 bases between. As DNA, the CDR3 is TGTGCCAGCAGCTTAGGGTCTGGGGGAGGCTATAATGAAAAACTGTTTTTT. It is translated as CASSLGSGGGYNEKLFF.

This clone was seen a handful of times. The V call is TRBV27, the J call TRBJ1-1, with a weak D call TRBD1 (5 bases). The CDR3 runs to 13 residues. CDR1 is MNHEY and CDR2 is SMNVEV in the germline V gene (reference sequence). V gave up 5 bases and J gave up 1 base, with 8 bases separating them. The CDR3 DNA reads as TGTGCCAGCAGTAGAACAGGGAACACTGAAGCTTTCTTT. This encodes CASSRTGNTEAFF.

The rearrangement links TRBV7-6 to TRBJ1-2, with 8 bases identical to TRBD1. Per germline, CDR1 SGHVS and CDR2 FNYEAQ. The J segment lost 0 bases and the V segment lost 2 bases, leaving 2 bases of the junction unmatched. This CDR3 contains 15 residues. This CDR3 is CASSLTGGTNYGYTF. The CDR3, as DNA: TGTGCCAGCAGCTTAACAGGGGGTACTAACTATGGCTACACCTTC.

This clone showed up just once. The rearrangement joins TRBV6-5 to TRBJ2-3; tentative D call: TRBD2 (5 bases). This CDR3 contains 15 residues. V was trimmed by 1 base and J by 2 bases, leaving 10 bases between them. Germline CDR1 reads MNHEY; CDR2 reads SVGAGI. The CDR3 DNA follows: TGTGCCAGCAGTTACTGGGCGGGTTCCACAGATACGCAGTATTTT. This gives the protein CASSYWAGSTDTQYF.

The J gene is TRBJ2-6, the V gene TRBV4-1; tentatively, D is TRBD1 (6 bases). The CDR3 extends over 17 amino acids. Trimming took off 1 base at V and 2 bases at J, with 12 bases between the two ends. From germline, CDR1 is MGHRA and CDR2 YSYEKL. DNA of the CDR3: TGCGCCAGCAGCCAAGTTAGGGGGACGGCTGGGGCCAACGTCCTGACTTTC. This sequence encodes CASSQVRGTAGANVLTF.

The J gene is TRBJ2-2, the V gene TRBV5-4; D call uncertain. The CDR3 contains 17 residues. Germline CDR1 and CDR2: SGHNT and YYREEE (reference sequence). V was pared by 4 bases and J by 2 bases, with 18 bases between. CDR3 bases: TGTGCCAGCAGCCTTTTCCAGGAAAACCTAAACACCGGGGAGCTGTTTTTT. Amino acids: CASSLFQENLNTGELFF.